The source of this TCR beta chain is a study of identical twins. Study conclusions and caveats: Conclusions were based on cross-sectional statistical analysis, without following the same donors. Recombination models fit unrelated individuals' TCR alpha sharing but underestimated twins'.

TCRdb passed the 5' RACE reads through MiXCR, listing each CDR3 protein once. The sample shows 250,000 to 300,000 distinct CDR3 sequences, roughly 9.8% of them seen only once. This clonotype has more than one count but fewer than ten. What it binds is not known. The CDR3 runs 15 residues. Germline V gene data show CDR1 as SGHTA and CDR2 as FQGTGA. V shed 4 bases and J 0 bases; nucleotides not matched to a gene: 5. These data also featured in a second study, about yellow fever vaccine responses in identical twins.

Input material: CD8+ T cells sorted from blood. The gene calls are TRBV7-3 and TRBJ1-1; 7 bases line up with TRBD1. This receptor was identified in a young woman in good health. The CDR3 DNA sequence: TGTGCCAGCAGCTCGACAGGGAATCTGAACACTGAAGCTTTCTTT. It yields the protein CASSSTGNLNTEAFF.